This passage covers 10 T cell receptor beta chains from one sample sequenced in a study of blood T cell repertoires in COVID-19. Clones were read by immunoSEQ multiplex PCR, and TCRdb kept only the in-frame ones, dropping some. The sample shows under 300,000 clones, roughly 80% of them seen only once. Material: peripheral blood. The origin of the receptors is a young woman with acute or convalescent COVID-19.

This rearrangement joins TRBV7-9 to TRBJ2-3; 8 nucleotides align to TRBD1. CDR1 and CDR2 (germline): SEHNR, FQNEAQ (reference sequence). This CDR3 region has 16 residues. V dropped 3 bases and J dropped 2; count of bases not matched to a gene: 7. The CDR3 sequence: CASSFRDRRYTDTQYF. CDR3 DNA sequence: TGTGCCAGCAGCTTCCGGGACAGGAGATACACAGATACGCAGTATTTT.

This sequence joins TRBV30 and TRBJ2-7; 8 bases are a match to TRBD1. Germline V gene sequence: CDR1 GTSNPN, CDR2 SVGIG (reference sequence). The CDR3 is 12 amino acids. Germline trimming cut 3 bases from V and 5 bases from J; bases unmatched to any gene: 3. The CDR3 spells CAWSWTGNEQYF. For the CDR3, the DNA is TGTGCCTGGAGCTGGACAGGGAACGAGCAGTACTTC.

The chain has TRBV2 and TRBJ1-2; no clear D. The CDR3 totals 13 residues. In germline, CDR1 is SNHLY, CDR2 FYNNEI. V lost 9 bases and J 0 bases, leaving 11 bases between the germline ends. CDR3 in amino acids: CARRLQSNYGYTF. CDR3 bases: TGTGCCAGACGCTTACAGTCTAACTATGGCTACACCTTC. Looking up the rest from reference TRBV2 and TRBJ1-2 gives the full variable domain: EPEVTQTPSHQVTQMGQEVILRCVPISNHLYFYWYRQILGQKVEFLVSFYNNEISEKSEIFDDQFSVERPDGSNFTLKIRSTKLEDSAMYFCARRLQSNYGYTFGSGTRLTVV.

The rearrangement joins TRBV20-1 to TRBJ1-6; D ambiguous. Germline CDR1 and CDR2: DFQATT and SNEGSKA (reference sequence). CDR3 length equals 11 residues. Trimming left V 0 bases short and J 16 bases short, with 10 bases between. CDR3 DNA: TGCAGTGCTAGAGATCGGAGAGTGCTCCACTTT. It yields the protein CSARDRRVLHF.

The rearrangement links TRBV7-9 to TRBJ2-7; the D gene is possibly TRBD2 (6 bases). Germline lookup yields CDR1 SEHNR and CDR2 FQNEAQ (reference sequence). This CDR3 comprises 14 residues. V gave up 0 bases and J gave up 3 bases, with 9 bases separating them. The CDR3 sequence: CASSLAGGHYEQYF. The CDR3 DNA reads as TGTGCCAGCAGCTTAGCGGGAGGCCACTACGAGCAGTACTTC.

The gene calls are TRBV19 and TRBJ1-3; perhaps TRBD1 as D (6 bases). Germline V CDR1 and CDR2: LNHDA, SQIVND (reference sequence). This CDR3 has 15 residues. V was clipped by 4 bases and J by 0 bases, with 10 bases between them. As DNA, the CDR3 is TGTGCCAGTAGTACCGGACAGCTCTCTGGAAACACCATATATTTT. This codes for CASSTGQLSGNTIYF. The full variable domain, in which reference TRBV19 and TRBJ1-3 provide the parts outside the CDR3, is DGGITQSPKYLFRKEGQNVTLSCEQNLNHDAMYWYRQDPGQGLRLIYYSQIVNDFQKGDIAEGYSVSREKKESFPLTVTSAQKNPTAFYLCASSTGQLSGNTIYFGEGSWLTVV.

Only one count was recorded for this clone. This chain links TRBV1 with TRBJ2-7; the D call TRBD2 from the table was never checked on the DNA. TRBV1 is a pseudogene locus. This CDR3 is built from 15 residues. The CDR3 loop is CTSSPGLAGEYEQYF. CDR3 DNA sequence: TGCACCAGCAGCCCGGGACTAGCGGGAGAGTACGAGCAGTACTTC.

This clone has a handful of counts. The chain has TRBV29-1 and TRBJ1-6; D gene unclear. Germline V CDR1 and CDR2: SQVTM, ANQGSEA. V lost 6 bases, J lost 4 bases, and 10 bases lay in between. The CDR3 sequence is 13 residues long. The CDR3 DNA reads TGCAGCGTCGGACTGTCGTATAATTCACCCCTCCACTTT. The encoded protein is CSVGLSYNSPLHF.

This clone was observed a few times. The chain carries TRBV28 and TRBJ1-1; 8 bases align to TRBD1. The CDR3 is made up of 16 amino acids. Germline CDR1 and CDR2: MDHEN and SYDVKM. V lost 6 bases to trimming and J lost 3 bases; unmatched junction nucleotides: 12. CDR3 in amino acids: CASSPLSRGRDTEAFF. The CDR3 bases are TGTGCCAGCAGCCCCTTATCCAGGGGGCGGGACACTGAAGCTTTCTTT.

Concerning this clone itself: A junction boundary mismatches the germline segment, possibly from a read error. The chain links TRBV4-3 to TRBJ1-1, with D tentatively TRBD1 (6 bases). Germline V gene data show CDR1 as LGHNA and CDR2 as YSLEER. The CDR3 sequence is 21 residues long. The CDR3 region has the DNA TGCGCCAGCAGACAAGCGCACAGGGTTATAGTGTTGGGCTTCGCGAACACTGAAGCTTTCTTT. This encodes CASRQAHRVIVLGFANTEAFF.